The 21 T cell receptor beta chains below come from one sample, sequenced in a study of cytomegalovirus exposure and HLA in healthy donors. Primers included in the PCR were 60 Vbeta and 13 Jbeta primers. Only in-frame clones appear in the TCRdb table, and some are missing; sequencing was by immunoSEQ multiplex PCR. The sample yields about 20,000 clones, of which the top ten take up over 20%. The sequenced sample was PBMCs. The receptor set was obtained from a man between 60 and 75 years old in good health and CMV-seropositive.

The chain employs TRBV6-1 and TRBJ2-5; D is ambiguous. The CDR3 has 13 amino acids. The germline V gene has CDR1 MNHNS and CDR2 SASEGT. V gave up 2 bases and J gave up 4 bases, with 8 bases separating them. The CDR3 spells CASSESWAETQYF. The CDR3 DNA is TGTGCCAGCAGTGAAAGTTGGGCAGAGACCCAGTACTTC.

V and J are TRBV13 and TRBJ2-1; 9 bases match TRBD2. Germline V gene lookup returns CDR1 PRHDT and CDR2 FYEKMQ (reference sequence). The CDR3 is 18 residues long. Unmatched junction bases numbered 18, after V lost 5 bases and J lost 7 bases. CDR3 residues: CASSPDPPATSGRNEQFF. In DNA, the CDR3 is TGTGCCAGCAGCCCCGACCCCCCCGCGACTAGCGGCAGAAATGAGCAGTTCTTC.

CDR3 sequence reads: CASSDLNEQYF. CDR3 nucleotides: TGTGCCAGCAGTGACCTTAACGAGCAGTACTTC. The J gene is TRBJ2-7, the V gene TRBV6-1; D is unclear. The length of the CDR3 is 11 residues. Germline loops: CDR1 MNHNS, CDR2 SASEGT. Trimming stripped 3 bases from V and 5 bases from J, with 5 bases between.

This chain uses TRBV5-5 with TRBJ2-3, with D tentatively TRBD1 (5 bases). Trimming shortened V by 0 bases and J by 2 bases, and 7 bases separated the two germline ends. CDR1 is SGHKS, CDR2 YYEKEE, per germline (reference sequence). The CDR3 covers 14 residues. The CDR3 bases are TGTGCCAGCAGCTTGGCAGGGTACACAGATACGCAGTATTTT. Its translation: CASSLAGYTDTQYF.

This chain joins TRBV5-1 and TRBJ1-5; D not certain. The germline CDR1 and CDR2 sequences are SGHRS and YFSETQ. The CDR3 contains 16 residues. V was cut by 4 bases and J by 2 bases, with 16 bases left in between. For the CDR3, the DNA is TGCGCCAGCAGCCCTGAGGCGGGGAGGGGCAATCAGCCCCAGCATTTT. It translates to CASSPEAGRGNQPQHF.

The chain couples TRBV27 to TRBJ2-7; D is perhaps TRBD1 (6 bases). Trimming stripped 5 bases from V and 6 bases from J, with 11 bases between. The germline CDR1 and CDR2 sequences are MNHEY and SMNVEV (reference sequence). This CDR3 is 12 amino acids long. The chain's CDR3 is CASSEQGREQYF. CDR3 bases: TGTGCCAGCAGTGAACAGGGACGCGAGCAGTACTTC.

As concerns this clone: At one end, the junction sequence differs from germline, possibly due to a read error. The V call is TRBV14, the J call TRBJ2-6; TRBD2 might be the D (5 bases). CDR1 is SGHDN and CDR2 is FVKESK in the germline V gene. This CDR3 contains 13 residues. The DNA for the CDR3 is TGTGCCAGCAGCCAAGATATCAACGGGGTCCCGACTTTC. Protein sequence: CASSQDINGVPTF.

The CDR3, as DNA: TGCGCCAGCAGCCGTAGCGGGAGTAGGGTCTACGAGCAGTACTTC. Protein sequence: CASSRSGSRVYEQYF. The chain uses TRBV5-1 and TRBJ2-7; 9 nucleotides align to TRBD2. Germline CDR1 SGHRS, CDR2 YFSETQ. V shed 4 bases and J 3 bases; nucleotides not matched to a gene: 8. This CDR3 is 15 amino acids long. The entire variable domain, with the rest obtained from reference TRBV5-1 and TRBJ2-7, is as follows: KAGVTQTPRYLIKTRGQQVTLSCSPISGHRSVSWYQQTPGQGLQFLFEYFSETQRNKGNFPGRFSGRQFSNSRSEMNVSTLELGDSALYLCASSRSGSRVYEQYFGPGTRLTVT.

The chain recombines TRBV23-1 with TRBJ2-7, with D possibly being TRBD2 (5 bases). TRBV23-1 qualifies as an ORF whose function is uncertain. V was pared by 4 bases and J by 0 bases, with 13 bases between. This CDR3 region has 15 residues. CDR3: CASSPERTPSYEQYF. In DNA, the CDR3 is TGCGCCAGCAGTCCGGAGCGGACTCCCTCCTACGAGCAGTACTTC.

The CDR3 coding sequence is TGTGCCAGCAGCCTGACAGCAACTAATGAAAAACTGTTTTTT. Encoded protein: CASSLTATNEKLFF. The genes are TRBV5-4 and TRBJ1-4, with D maybe TRBD1 (5 bases). The length of the CDR3 is 14 residues. CDR1 and CDR2 from the germline V gene are SGHNT and YYREEE (reference sequence). Trimming removed 4 bases at V and 0 bases at J, with 7 bases between.

The CDR3 coding sequence is TGTGCCAGCAGTAACCGGGACAGGGGTTTCGAAGCTTTCTTT. This codes for CASSNRDRGFEAFF. The chain combines TRBV5-6 with TRBJ1-1; 10 bases match TRBD1. CDR3 length: 14 amino acids. Germline CDR1 SGHDT, CDR2 YYEEEE. V was pared by 5 bases and J by 8 bases, with 9 bases of the junction left unmatched.

The rearrangement links TRBV6-1 to TRBJ2-6, with D perhaps matching TRBD2 (5 bases). Germline values: CDR1 MNHNS, CDR2 SASEGT. The ends were cut back, 2 bases at V and 0 bases at J, with 8 bases in the middle. CDR3 length: 16 amino acids. The CDR3 sequence is CASSERGRSGANVLTF. The CDR3 DNA follows: TGTGCCAGCAGTGAAAGAGGGCGCTCTGGGGCCAACGTCCTGACTTTC.

V gene TRBV11-2 combines with J gene TRBJ1-2, with TRBD1 as a possible D gene (6 bases). Looked up from germline, CDR1 is SGHAT and CDR2 is FQNNGV. The ends were cut back, 5 bases at V and 3 bases at J, with 7 bases in the middle. CDR3 length: 12 residues. CDR3 sequence (DNA): TGTGCCAGCAGCAACAGGGACTATGGCTACACCTTC. It codes for CASSNRDYGYTF.

The chain links TRBV28 to TRBJ2-7, with TRBD1 as a possible D gene (6 bases). V lost 9 bases and J lost 2, with 14 bases in between. The length of the CDR3 is 13 residues. CDR1 MDHEN and CDR2 SYDVKM come from the germline V gene. The CDR3 protein is CASFQGTPYEQYF. The DNA of the CDR3 is TGTGCCAGTTTTCAGGGGACCCCCTACGAGCAGTACTTC.

Of note for this clone: Other DNA variants within this sample encode the same CDR3. The rearrangement uses TRBV9 and TRBJ2-7; the D gene is possibly TRBD1 (5 bases). This CDR3 is built from 16 residues. V lost 2 bases and J lost 2, with 17 bases in between. Germline CDR1 SGDLS, CDR2 YYNGEE. The DNA for the CDR3 is TGTGCCAGCAGCGTTGGGTCGGCAGGGCTCGCCTACGAGCAGTACTTC. Amino acids: CASSVGSAGLAYEQYF. The full variable domain, its missing parts supplied by reference TRBV9 and TRBJ2-7, is DSGVTQTPKHLITATGQRVTLRCSPRSGDLSVYWYQQSLDQGLQFLIQYYNGEERAKGNILERFSAQQFPDLHSELNLSSLELGDSALYFCASSVGSAGLAYEQYFGPGTRLTVT.

The V and J genes are TRBV18 and TRBJ2-7; TRBD1 agrees at 7 bases. In germline, CDR1 is KGHSH, CDR2 LQKENI. The CDR3 runs to 14 residues. The V gene end was trimmed by 4 bases and the J gene end by 3 bases; junction bases not matched to a gene: 6. The CDR3: CASSLARTGYEQYF. The CDR3 coding sequence is TGTGCCAGCTCACTGGCTCGGACAGGCTACGAGCAGTACTTC.

V and J are TRBV18 and TRBJ2-3, with D uncertain. This CDR3 spans 15 amino acids. Germline V gives CDR1 KGHSH, CDR2 LQKENI. Trimming removed 0 bases at V and 3 bases at J, with 10 bases between. The CDR3 sequence is CASSPPLVRTDTQYF. The CDR3 DNA reads as TGTGCCAGCTCACCACCCCTAGTTAGAACAGATACGCAGTATTTT.

The rearrangement links TRBV27 to TRBJ2-1; TRBD2 aligns across 13 bases. The CDR3 is 15 residues long. CDR1 and CDR2 (germline): MNHEY, SMNVEV (reference sequence). The V gene end was trimmed by 6 bases and the J gene end by 8 bases; junction bases not matched to a gene: 7. CDR3 sequence reads: CASSVLAGGLDEQFF. DNA of the CDR3: TGTGCCAGCAGCGTACTAGCGGGAGGGCTGGATGAGCAGTTCTTC.

The chain recombines TRBV18 with TRBJ2-7; D gene uncertain. The V end lost 0 bases, the J end lost 6 bases, and 9 bases lay between the germline ends. CDR3 length equals 13 residues. Germline V gene lookup returns CDR1 KGHSH and CDR2 LQKENI. The CDR3 sequence is CASSPPFQAEQYF. Here the CDR3 DNA reads TGTGCCAGCTCACCACCGTTCCAGGCCGAGCAGTACTTC.

The chain links TRBV7-9 to TRBJ2-7; D is unclear. Looked up from germline, CDR1 is SEHNR and CDR2 is FQNEAQ (reference sequence). V gave up 0 bases and J gave up 7 bases, with 19 bases separating them. The length of the CDR3 is 16 residues. The CDR3 loop reads CASSLATTIKLWEQYF. CDR3 in DNA: TGTGCCAGCAGCTTAGCGACAACAATTAAGCTGTGGGAGCAGTACTTC.

The rearrangement joins TRBV5-1 to TRBJ2-7, with TRBD2 matching 13 bases. Germline CDR1 reads SGHRS; CDR2 reads YFSETQ. V trimming: 4 bases; J trimming: 5 bases; junction bases outside the gene matches: 3. CDR3 size: 14 residues. CDR3: CASSLGLAGDEQYF. CDR3 DNA: TGCGCCAGCAGCCTAGGACTAGCGGGAGACGAGCAGTACTTC.